This is a list of T cell receptor beta chains from one sample in a study of T cell clonotyping in hematopoietic cell transplantation. Assay used: immunoSEQ multiplex PCR; TCRdb lists only in-frame clones, some missing. The profile covers 9,400 or so clones, with roughly nine tenths appearing a single time and over 35% taken by the ten largest. Sequences were derived from PBMCs, sampled 180 days after allogeneic stem cell transplant. These receptors came from a human patient who had an allogeneic stem cell transplant, so the T cells may come from the graft donor. The donor label of this sample is uncertain. Some clones in this sample may be carry-over from other donors' samples. The CDR3 runs from the conserved cysteine through the conserved F or W. D genes are given only for firm matches. The listing skips clone size in some rows; elsewhere it reads once, few, many or a size class.

d_call: .; v_call: TRBV19; j_call: TRBJ1-2; clone_size: .; cdr3_nt: TGTGCCAGTAGTAGGGGCGGCGTAAACTATGGCTACACCTTC; cdr3_aa: CASSRGGVNYGYTF
d_call: .; v_call: TRBV5-6; j_call: TRBJ1-3; clone_size: .; cdr3_nt: TGTGCCAGCAGCTGGACAGAAGGAAACACCATATATTTT; cdr3_aa: CASSWTEGNTIYF
d_call: .; v_call: TRBV6-5; j_call: TRBJ1-1; clone_size: once; cdr3_nt: TGTGCCAGCCCCACCCGGCAGCGACAGAACACTGAAGCTTTCTTT; cdr3_aa: CASPTRQRQNTEAFF
d_call: .; v_call: TRBV9; j_call: TRBJ2-5; clone_size: few; cdr3_nt: TGTGCCAGCAGCGTAGGGGGGGAGACCCAGTACTTC; cdr3_aa: CASSVGGETQYF
d_call: TRBD1; v_call: TRBV30; j_call: TRBJ2-7; clone_size: .; cdr3_nt: TGTGCCTGGAGTGTGGGGACAGTATACGAGCAGTACTTC; cdr3_aa: CAWSVGTVYEQYF
d_call: .; v_call: TRBV28; j_call: TRBJ1-2; clone_size: .; cdr3_nt: TGTGCCAGCAGTTTGGGGGTTTATGGCTACACCTTC; cdr3_aa: CASSLGVYGYTF
d_call: .; v_call: TRBV2; j_call: TRBJ1-1; clone_size: .; cdr3_nt: TGTGCCAGCAGGATAAACACTGAAGCTTTCTTT; cdr3_aa: CASRINTEAFF
d_call: .; v_call: TRBV4-2; j_call: TRBJ1-1; clone_size: .; cdr3_nt: TGTGCCAGCAGCCAAGGGGACGCAGGACCGAACACTGAAGCTTTCTTT; cdr3_aa: CASSQGDAGPNTEAFF
d_call: .; v_call: TRBV9; j_call: TRBJ2-7; clone_size: .; cdr3_nt: TGTGCCAGCAGCGTTTCTTACAGCTACTCCTACGAGCAGTACTTC; cdr3_aa: CASSVSYSYSYEQYF
d_call: TRBD1; v_call: TRBV28; j_call: TRBJ1-4; clone_size: .; cdr3_nt: TGTGCCAGCAGTTCCTGGGACAGGGGCATGTATTTTGAAAAACTGTTTTTT; cdr3_aa: CASSSWDRGMYFEKLFF
d_call: .; v_call: TRBV11-2; j_call: TRBJ2-5; clone_size: .; cdr3_nt: TGTGCCAGCATCCGGAGTCAGGTGATGTCAGAGACCCAGTACTTC; cdr3_aa: CASIRSQVMSETQYF
d_call: .; v_call: TRBV6-6; j_call: TRBJ1-5; clone_size: .; cdr3_nt: TGTGCCAGCAGTTACGGACAGACAAATCAGCCCCAGCATTTT; cdr3_aa: CASSYGQTNQPQHF
d_call: .; v_call: TRBV7-2; j_call: TRBJ2-1; clone_size: .; cdr3_nt: TGTGCCAGCAGCTCATCGTCCGGAGTATACAATGAGCAGTTCTTC; cdr3_aa: CASSSSSGVYNEQFF
d_call: TRBD1; v_call: TRBV5-1; j_call: TRBJ2-2; clone_size: .; cdr3_nt: TGCGCCAGCAGTTGGACAGGGCTTAACACCGGGGAGCTGTTTTTT; cdr3_aa: CASSWTGLNTGELFF
d_call: .; v_call: TRBV27; j_call: TRBJ1-2; clone_size: .; cdr3_nt: TGTGCCAGCAGATTGTCGGGTGGGGGACCCCATCCTTTTGACTATGGCTACACCTTC; cdr3_aa: CASRLSGGGPHPFDYGYTF
d_call: .; v_call: TRBV5-8; j_call: TRBJ1-6; clone_size: .; cdr3_nt: TGTGCCAGCAGCTTGGCCGGGACGTATAATTCACCCCTCCACTTT; cdr3_aa: CASSLAGTYNSPLHF
d_call: TRBD1; v_call: TRBV6-5; j_call: TRBJ1-6; clone_size: few; cdr3_nt: TGTGCCAGCAGCTTAACAGGGGAGGTCGATTCACCCCTCCACTTT; cdr3_aa: CASSLTGEVDSPLHF
d_call: TRBD2; v_call: TRBV16; j_call: TRBJ2-2; clone_size: .; cdr3_nt: TGTGCCAGCAGCCAAAGGCAGCGGGGATACACCGGGGAGCTGTTTTTT; cdr3_aa: CASSQRQRGYTGELFF
d_call: .; v_call: TRBV27; j_call: TRBJ2-7; clone_size: .; cdr3_nt: TGTGCCAGCAGTTTATTGTCTGGACCGGACGAGCAGTACTTC; cdr3_aa: CASSLLSGPDEQYF
d_call: TRBD2; v_call: TRBV19; j_call: TRBJ2-7; clone_size: .; cdr3_nt: TGTGCCAGTAGTGCTCCCCCGGGACTAGCGGACTACGAGCAGTACTTC; cdr3_aa: CASSAPPGLADYEQYF
d_call: TRBD1; v_call: TRBV9; j_call: TRBJ1-2; clone_size: .; cdr3_nt: TGTGCCAGCAGCGGACCGGGACAGCTTATGTATGGCTACACCTTC; cdr3_aa: CASSGPGQLMYGYTF
d_call: TRBD2; v_call: TRBV9; j_call: TRBJ2-3; clone_size: .; cdr3_nt: TGTGCCAGCAGCTCCAGCGGGGGGGCCGGAGATACGCAGTATTTT; cdr3_aa: CASSSSGGAGDTQYF
d_call: .; v_call: TRBV11-2; j_call: TRBJ2-7; clone_size: .; cdr3_nt: TGTGCCAGCAGTCAGAGGGTCGAGCAGTACTTC; cdr3_aa: CASSQRVEQYF
d_call: TRBD2; v_call: TRBV6-6; j_call: TRBJ2-4; clone_size: few; cdr3_nt: TGTGCCAGCAGTCCAAGCGGGGGGGTCAACATTCAGTACTTC; cdr3_aa: CASSPSGGVNIQYF
d_call: .; v_call: TRBV18; j_call: TRBJ2-5; clone_size: .; cdr3_nt: TGTGCCAGCTCACCTCCTCAAGAGACCCAGTACTTC; cdr3_aa: CASSPPQETQYF
d_call: .; v_call: TRBV27; j_call: TRBJ2-3; clone_size: few; cdr3_nt: TGTGCCAGCAGTTTGCAGGGAAGCACAGATACGCAGTATTTT; cdr3_aa: CASSLQGSTDTQYF
d_call: TRBD1; v_call: TRBV5-1; j_call: TRBJ2-3; clone_size: .; cdr3_nt: TGCGCCAGCAGCTTACCCGGGACAGGGAGCACAGATACGCAGTATTTT; cdr3_aa: CASSLPGTGSTDTQYF
d_call: .; v_call: TRBV10-1; j_call: TRBJ2-3; clone_size: .; cdr3_nt: TGCGCCAGCAGCGGAGACTATACCCACACAGATACGCAGTATTTT; cdr3_aa: CASSGDYTHTDTQYF
d_call: TRBD1; v_call: TRBV29-1; j_call: TRBJ2-2; clone_size: once; cdr3_nt: TGCAGCGCTTCCGGGACAGGGGGTCGGAGCACCGGGGAGCTGTTTTTT; cdr3_aa: CSASGTGGRSTGELFF
d_call: .; v_call: TRBV7-9; j_call: TRBJ1-3; clone_size: .; cdr3_nt: TGTGCCAGCAGCTTAGCGCGAGACAGGGGAAACACCATATATTTT; cdr3_aa: CASSLARDRGNTIYF
d_call: TRBD1; v_call: TRBV2; j_call: TRBJ1-1; clone_size: .; cdr3_nt: TGTGCCAGCAGTGAACAGGGGGGAAACACTGAAGCTTTCTTT; cdr3_aa: CASSEQGGNTEAFF
d_call: .; v_call: TRBV4-3; j_call: TRBJ1-4; clone_size: .; cdr3_nt: TGCGCCAGCAGCCAAGAATCAGACTCCTATGAAAAACTGTTTTTT; cdr3_aa: CASSQESDSYEKLFF
d_call: .; v_call: TRBV11-2; j_call: TRBJ2-5; clone_size: .; cdr3_nt: TGTGCCAGCAGCCCCCTGGGGGAAGAGACCCAGTACTTC; cdr3_aa: CASSPLGEETQYF
d_call: .; v_call: TRBV7-2; j_call: TRBJ2-5; clone_size: .; cdr3_nt: TGTGCCAGCAGCCGTGATAACTTTTCAGGAGAGACCCAGTACTTC; cdr3_aa: CASSRDNFSGETQYF
d_call: TRBD1; v_call: TRBV5-1; j_call: TRBJ1-1; clone_size: .; cdr3_nt: TGCGCCAGCAGCGCGACAGGGAACTCTGAAGCTTTCTTT; cdr3_aa: CASSATGNSEAFF
d_call: .; v_call: TRBV7-8; j_call: TRBJ2-6; clone_size: .; cdr3_nt: TGTGCCAGCAGCTTAGGGAGGAGGGTCAAGGACCTGACTTTC; cdr3_aa: CASSLGRRVKDLTF
d_call: .; v_call: TRBV11-2; j_call: TRBJ1-2; clone_size: .; cdr3_nt: TGTGCCAGCAGCCGCGGCTTCCCGAGGGGTGGCTATGGCTACACCTTC; cdr3_aa: CASSRGFPRGGYGYTF
d_call: TRBD1; v_call: TRBV5-6; j_call: TRBJ2-7; clone_size: .; cdr3_nt: TGTGCCAGCAGTTACAGGGGGCGCGGGCCGATCGGCGAGCAGTACTTC; cdr3_aa: CASSYRGRGPIGEQYF
d_call: .; v_call: TRBV29-1; j_call: TRBJ1-4; clone_size: .; cdr3_nt: TGCAGCCTGGGGTATTCGACGGATAATGAAAAACTGTTTTTT; cdr3_aa: CSLGYSTDNEKLFF
d_call: TRBD1; v_call: TRBV4-2; j_call: TRBJ2-6; clone_size: .; cdr3_nt: TGTGCCAGCAGCCGGGGACAGGGATTCTCTGGGGCCAACGTCCTGACTTTC; cdr3_aa: CASSRGQGFSGANVLTF
d_call: .; v_call: TRBV7-2; j_call: TRBJ2-7; clone_size: .; cdr3_nt: TGTGCCAGCAGCCGGAGTGCGGCCTACGAGCAGTACTTC; cdr3_aa: CASSRSAAYEQYF
d_call: TRBD1; v_call: TRBV4-1; j_call: TRBJ2-7; clone_size: .; cdr3_nt: TGCGCCAGCAGCCACGGGACAGGAATTTACGAGCAGTACTTC; cdr3_aa: CASSHGTGIYEQYF
d_call: .; v_call: TRBV2; j_call: TRBJ1-2; clone_size: .; cdr3_nt: TGTGCCAGCAGTGGAGGATATGGCTACACCTTC; cdr3_aa: CASSGGYGYTF
d_call: .; v_call: TRBV4-1; j_call: TRBJ1-2; clone_size: .; cdr3_nt: TGCGCCAGCAGCCAATTAGCAGGGTTTAGGACCTTC; cdr3_aa: CASSQLAGFRTF
d_call: .; v_call: TRBV27; j_call: TRBJ2-2; clone_size: .; cdr3_nt: TGTGCCAGCAGTTTAAGACGGAGGCAGGGTGGCGACACCGGGGAGCTGTTTTTT; cdr3_aa: CASSLRRRQGGDTGELFF